This is a list of T cell receptor beta chains from one sample in a study of blood T cell repertoires in COVID-19. Produced via immunoSEQ multiplex PCR; TCRdb's table is partial and in-frame only. Found here are tens of thousands of clones, approximately 84% of them singletons; the top ten hold 11% to 15%. Material: peripheral blood. All receptors derive from a human donor in a cohort sampled during active COVID-19. Each CDR3 is given with its conserved first and last residue. Size values are once, few and many counts, or a class for expanded clones, and some rows have none.

cdr3_aa v_call clone_size cdr3_length
CSASHRGPNTGELFF TRBV20-1 . 15
CATGGITNTEAFF TRBV10-1 . 13
CASSYRGDNSPLHF TRBV6-2/TRBV6-3 many 14
CASSIRDRPVTQYF TRBV2 . 14
CASSLGYGGVGQPQHF TRBV7-2 few 16
CASSYSGATETQYF TRBV6-6 . 14
CASSPGWERDSRYF TRBV9 . 14
CASSRGLEDRVAKGQFF TRBV28 . 17
CASSTQDTQYF TRBV6-6 . 11
CASSRGGTYEQYF TRBV28 . 13
CASSVGHNQETQYF TRBV9 . 14
CASEISGGRKRDTQYF TRBV2 . 16
CASSYSGSQETQYF TRBV6-6 . 14
CASSLAAGGLVDNEQFF TRBV5-1 . 17
CASSPTGSGEKLFF TRBV11-2 . 14
CASSILAASYEQYF TRBV19 . 14
CASRRTGWNEKLFF TRBV27 few 14